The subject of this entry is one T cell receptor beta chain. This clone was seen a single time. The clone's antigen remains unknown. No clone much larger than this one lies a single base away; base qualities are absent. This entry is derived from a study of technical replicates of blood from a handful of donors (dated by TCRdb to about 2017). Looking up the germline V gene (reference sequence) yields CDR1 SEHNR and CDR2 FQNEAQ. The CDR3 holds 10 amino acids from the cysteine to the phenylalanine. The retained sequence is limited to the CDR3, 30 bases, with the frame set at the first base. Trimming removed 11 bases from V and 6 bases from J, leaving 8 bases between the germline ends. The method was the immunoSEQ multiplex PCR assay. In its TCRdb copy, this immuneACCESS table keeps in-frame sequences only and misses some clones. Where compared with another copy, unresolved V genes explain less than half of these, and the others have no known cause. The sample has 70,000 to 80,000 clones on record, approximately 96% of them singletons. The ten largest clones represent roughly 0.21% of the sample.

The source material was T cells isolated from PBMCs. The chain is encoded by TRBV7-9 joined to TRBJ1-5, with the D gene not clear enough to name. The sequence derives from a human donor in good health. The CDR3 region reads CALEGQPQHF. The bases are TGTGCCTTAGAGGGTCAGCCCCAGCATTTT.